This TCR beta chain came from a study of identical twins. Study-wide points: Without tracking the same donors, conclusions rested on cross-sectional statistical analysis. Fewer insertions marked abundant cord blood beta clonotypes; young adult naive trended weakly, memory not at all. Excess sharing between twins was weaker in beta out-of-frame sequences.

This CDR3 is built from 15 residues. Germline-derived CDR1 and CDR2 are SGHVS and FNYEAQ. Of note for this clonotype: As yet, its antigen is unknown.

Template switching introduced a universal primer site, and the cDNA bore unique molecular identifiers. TCRdb called the 5' RACE reads again in MiXCR, with one record for every CDR3 protein. This table has around 1.7 million distinct CDR3 sequences, 32% appearing once. The TCR sequence derives from a newborn girl in good health. The chain carries TRBV7-6 and TRBJ2-1, with 8 bases identical to TRBD2. The DNA matches TRBJ2-7 better at its end, which makes the J call doubtful. The sequenced sample was cord blood. CDR3 loop: CASSPVTSGYNEQYF. CDR3 DNA sequence: TGTGCCAGCAGCCCCGTTACTAGCGGCTACAATGAGCAGTACTTC.